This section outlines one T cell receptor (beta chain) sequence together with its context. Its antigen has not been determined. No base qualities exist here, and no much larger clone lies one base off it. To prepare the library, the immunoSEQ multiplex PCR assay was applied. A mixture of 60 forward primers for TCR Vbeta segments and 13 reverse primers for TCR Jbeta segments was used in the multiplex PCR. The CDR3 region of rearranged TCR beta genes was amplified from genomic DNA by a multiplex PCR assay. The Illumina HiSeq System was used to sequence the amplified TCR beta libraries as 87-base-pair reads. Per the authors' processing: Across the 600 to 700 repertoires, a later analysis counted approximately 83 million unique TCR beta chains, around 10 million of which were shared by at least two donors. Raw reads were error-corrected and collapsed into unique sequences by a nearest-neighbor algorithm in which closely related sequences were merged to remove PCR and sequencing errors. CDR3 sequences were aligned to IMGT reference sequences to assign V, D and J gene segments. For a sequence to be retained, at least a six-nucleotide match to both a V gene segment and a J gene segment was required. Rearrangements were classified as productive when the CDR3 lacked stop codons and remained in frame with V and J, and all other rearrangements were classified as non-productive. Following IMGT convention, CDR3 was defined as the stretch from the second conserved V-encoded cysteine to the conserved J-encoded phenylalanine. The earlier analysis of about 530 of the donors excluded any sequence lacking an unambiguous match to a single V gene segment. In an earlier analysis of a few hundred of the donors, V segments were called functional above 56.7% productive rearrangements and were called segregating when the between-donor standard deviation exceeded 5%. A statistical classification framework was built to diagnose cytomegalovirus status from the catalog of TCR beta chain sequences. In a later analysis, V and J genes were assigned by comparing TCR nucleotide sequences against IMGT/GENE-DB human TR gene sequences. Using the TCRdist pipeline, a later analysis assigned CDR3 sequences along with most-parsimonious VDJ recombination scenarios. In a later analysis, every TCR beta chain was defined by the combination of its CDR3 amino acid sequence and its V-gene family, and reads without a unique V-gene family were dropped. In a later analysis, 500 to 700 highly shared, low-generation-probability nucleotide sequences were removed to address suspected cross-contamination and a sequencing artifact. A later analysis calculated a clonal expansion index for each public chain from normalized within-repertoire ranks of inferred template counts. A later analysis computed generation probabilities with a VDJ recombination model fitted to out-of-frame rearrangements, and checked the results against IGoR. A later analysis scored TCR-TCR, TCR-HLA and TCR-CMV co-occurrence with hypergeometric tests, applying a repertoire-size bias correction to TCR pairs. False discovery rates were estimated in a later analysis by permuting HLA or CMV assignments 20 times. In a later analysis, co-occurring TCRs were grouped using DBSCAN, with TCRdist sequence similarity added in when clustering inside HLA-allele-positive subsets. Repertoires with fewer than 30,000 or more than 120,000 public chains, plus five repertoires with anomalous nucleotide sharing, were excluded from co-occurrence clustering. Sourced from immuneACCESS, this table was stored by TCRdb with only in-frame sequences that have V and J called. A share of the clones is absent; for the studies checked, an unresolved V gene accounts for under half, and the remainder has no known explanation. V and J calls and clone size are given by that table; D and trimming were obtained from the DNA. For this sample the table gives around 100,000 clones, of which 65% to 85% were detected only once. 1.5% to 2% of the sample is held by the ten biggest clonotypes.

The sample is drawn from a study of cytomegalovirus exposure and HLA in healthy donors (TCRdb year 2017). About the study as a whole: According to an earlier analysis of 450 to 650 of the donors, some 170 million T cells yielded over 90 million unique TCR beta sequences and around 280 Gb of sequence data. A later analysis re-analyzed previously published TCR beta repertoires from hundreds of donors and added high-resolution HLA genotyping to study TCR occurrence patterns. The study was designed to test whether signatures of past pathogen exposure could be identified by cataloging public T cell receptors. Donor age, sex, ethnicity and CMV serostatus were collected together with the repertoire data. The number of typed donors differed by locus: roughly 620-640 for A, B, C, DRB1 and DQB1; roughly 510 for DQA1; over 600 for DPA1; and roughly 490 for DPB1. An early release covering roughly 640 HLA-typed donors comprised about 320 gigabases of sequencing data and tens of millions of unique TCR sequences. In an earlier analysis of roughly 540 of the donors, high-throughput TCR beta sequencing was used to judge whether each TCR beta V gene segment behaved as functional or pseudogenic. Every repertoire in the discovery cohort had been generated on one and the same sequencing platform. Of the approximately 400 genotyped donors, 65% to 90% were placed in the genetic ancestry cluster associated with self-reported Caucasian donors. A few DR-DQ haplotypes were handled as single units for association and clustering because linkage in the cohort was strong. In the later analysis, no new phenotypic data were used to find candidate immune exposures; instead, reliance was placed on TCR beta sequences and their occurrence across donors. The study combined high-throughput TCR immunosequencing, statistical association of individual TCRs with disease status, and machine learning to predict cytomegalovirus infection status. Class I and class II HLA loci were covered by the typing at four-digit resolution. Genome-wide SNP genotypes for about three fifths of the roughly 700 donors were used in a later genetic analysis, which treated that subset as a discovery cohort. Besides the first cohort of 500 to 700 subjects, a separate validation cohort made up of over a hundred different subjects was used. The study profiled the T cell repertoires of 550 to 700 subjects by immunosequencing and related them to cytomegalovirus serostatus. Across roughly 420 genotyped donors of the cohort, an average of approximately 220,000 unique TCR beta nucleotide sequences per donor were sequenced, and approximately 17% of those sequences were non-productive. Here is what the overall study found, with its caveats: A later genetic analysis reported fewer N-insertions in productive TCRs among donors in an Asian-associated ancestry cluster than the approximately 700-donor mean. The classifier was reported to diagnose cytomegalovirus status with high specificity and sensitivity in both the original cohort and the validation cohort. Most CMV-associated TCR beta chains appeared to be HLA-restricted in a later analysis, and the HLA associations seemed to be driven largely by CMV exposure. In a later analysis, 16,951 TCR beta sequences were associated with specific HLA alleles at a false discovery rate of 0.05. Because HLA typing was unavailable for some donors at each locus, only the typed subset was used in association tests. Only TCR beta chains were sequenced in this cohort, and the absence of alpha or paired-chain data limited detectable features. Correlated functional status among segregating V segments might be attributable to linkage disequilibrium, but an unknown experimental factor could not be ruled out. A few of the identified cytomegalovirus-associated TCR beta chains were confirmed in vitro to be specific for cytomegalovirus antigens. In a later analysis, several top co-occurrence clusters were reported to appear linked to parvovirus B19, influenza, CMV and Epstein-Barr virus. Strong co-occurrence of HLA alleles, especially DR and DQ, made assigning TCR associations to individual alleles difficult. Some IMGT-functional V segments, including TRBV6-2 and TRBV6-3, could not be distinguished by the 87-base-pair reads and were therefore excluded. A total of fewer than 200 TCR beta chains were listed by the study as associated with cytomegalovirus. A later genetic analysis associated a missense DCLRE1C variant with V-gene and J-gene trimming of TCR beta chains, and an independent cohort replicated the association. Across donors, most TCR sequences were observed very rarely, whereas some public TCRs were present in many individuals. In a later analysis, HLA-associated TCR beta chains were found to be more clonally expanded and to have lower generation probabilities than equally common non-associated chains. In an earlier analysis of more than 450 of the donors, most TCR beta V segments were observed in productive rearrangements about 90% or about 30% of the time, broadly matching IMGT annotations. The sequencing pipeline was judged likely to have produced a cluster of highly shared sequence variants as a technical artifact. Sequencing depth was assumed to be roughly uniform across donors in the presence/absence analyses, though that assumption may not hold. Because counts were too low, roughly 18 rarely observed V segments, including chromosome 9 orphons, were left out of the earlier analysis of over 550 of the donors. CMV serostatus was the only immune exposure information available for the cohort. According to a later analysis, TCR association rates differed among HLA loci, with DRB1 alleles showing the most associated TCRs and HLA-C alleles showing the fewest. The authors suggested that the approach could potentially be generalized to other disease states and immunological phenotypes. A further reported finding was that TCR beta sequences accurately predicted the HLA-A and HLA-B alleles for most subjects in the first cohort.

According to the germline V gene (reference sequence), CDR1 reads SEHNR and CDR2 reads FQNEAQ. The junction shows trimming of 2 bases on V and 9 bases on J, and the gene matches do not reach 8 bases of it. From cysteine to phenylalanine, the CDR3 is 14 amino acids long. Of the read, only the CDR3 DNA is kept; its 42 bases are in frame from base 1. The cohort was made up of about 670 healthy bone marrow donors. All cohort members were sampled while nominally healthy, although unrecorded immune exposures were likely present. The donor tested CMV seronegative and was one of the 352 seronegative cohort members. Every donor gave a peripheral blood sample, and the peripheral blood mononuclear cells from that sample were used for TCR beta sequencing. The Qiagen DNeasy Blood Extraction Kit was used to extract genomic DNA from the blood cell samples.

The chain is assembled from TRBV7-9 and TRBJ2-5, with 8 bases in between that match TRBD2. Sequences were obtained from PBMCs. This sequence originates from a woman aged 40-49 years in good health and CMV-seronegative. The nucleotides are TGTGCCAGCAGCTTAACGCGGGGGGCCGGGCCCCAGTACTTC. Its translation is CASSLTRGAGPQYF.